The clone carrying this T cell receptor (beta chain) has more than one count but fewer than ten. Its specificity is not known. Regarding treatment: roughly 10-day PBMC culture with coronavirus spike peptide pools or control peptides (ViraFEST assay). This sample was taken from a study of vaccination and CD4 T cells after COVID-19. In germline, CDR1 is LNHNV, CDR2 YYDKDF (reference sequence). This CDR3 contains 13 residues. V dropped 0 bases and J dropped 10 bases, with 12 bases sitting between them. The assay that was used to sequence DNA from cultured CD4+ T cells was the Oncomine TCR Beta short-read assay. Cultured CD4+ T cells yielded the extracted genomic DNA. MiXCR, applied by TCRdb to the PCR reads, yields one record per CDR3 protein. In the table there are roughly 17,000 distinct CDR3 sequences, around 31% of which are singletons.

Sample: cultured CD4+ T cells from blood. V is TRBV15 and J is TRBJ1-1; D perhaps matches TRBD1 (5 bases). The TCR was taken from a human donor with COVID-19. The CDR3 sequence is CATSRDRGVGAFF. CDR3 sequence (DNA): TGTGCCACCAGCAGAGATCGGGGGGTCGGAGCTTTCTTT.